This entry lists 20 T cell receptor beta chains sequenced from one sample in a study of T cells expressing NK-cell markers. From its re-call of the 5' RACE reads, TCRdb lists each CDR3 protein once, without DNA. Its table lists almost 450,000 distinct CDR3 sequences. Sequencing was carried out using blood T cells: a sorted CD56 or NKG2C T cell subset, CD4+ or CD8+ T cells, or bulk PBMC T cells (not recorded which). These receptors were obtained from a woman between 18 and 75 years old in good health.

V usage is TRBV7-3 and J usage is TRBJ1-1. Germline-derived CDR1 and CDR2 are SGHTA and FQGTGA. This CDR3 is 14 amino acids long. The CDR3 loop is CASSPFEGNTEAFF. The whole variable domain, remainder taken from reference TRBV7-3 and TRBJ1-1, is GAGVSQTPSNKVTEKGKYVELRCDPISGHTALYWYRQSLGQGPEFLIYFQGTGAADDSGLPNDRFFAVRPEGSVSTLKIQRTERGDSAVYLCASSPFEGNTEAFFGQGTRLTVV.

This chain joins TRBV20-1 and TRBJ1-2. There are 12 residues in the CDR3. Germline assignment: CDR1 DFQATT and CDR2 SNEGSKA (reference sequence). Here the CDR3 reads CSVIGGALGYTF.

This chain links TRBV7-9 with TRBJ1-1; no DNA is available, so the TRBD1 call from TCRdb remains unchecked. The germline gives CDR1 SEHNR, CDR2 FQNEAQ (reference sequence). This CDR3 contains 16 residues. The CDR3: CASSLARGAMNTEAFF. Full variable domain (missing parts from reference TRBV7-9 and TRBJ1-1): DTGVSQNPRHKITKRGQNVTFRCDPISEHNRLYWYRQTLGQGPEFLTYFQNEAQLEKSRLLSDRFSAERPKGSFSTLEIQRTEQGDSAMYLCASSLARGAMNTEAFFGQGTRLTVV.

The chain uses TRBV29-1 and TRBJ1-1; the D gene TCRdb calls, TRBD1, cannot be checked with no DNA. There are 12 residues in the CDR3. Germline CDR1 is SQVTM and CDR2 is ANQGSEA. CDR3 sequence: CSVEADGDEAFF.

The chain couples TRBV4-1 to TRBJ2-1; TCRdb designates TRBD2, a call that cannot be tested without DNA. The CDR3 has 16 amino acids. CDR1 is MGHRA and CDR2 is YSYEKL in the germline V gene. CDR3: CASSQDSGLAWNEQFF.

V is TRBV7-2 and J is TRBJ1-5; the D call from TCRdb, TRBD1, cannot be confirmed without DNA. The CDR3 is 14 amino acids. Per germline, CDR1 SGHTA and CDR2 FQGNSA. CDR3 region: CASSPIGRGEPQHF.

The V call is TRBV29-1, the J call TRBJ2-1; TCRdb returns TRBD2, unconfirmable since there is no DNA. This CDR3 region has 11 residues. Germline V CDR1 and CDR2: SQVTM, ANQGSEA. This CDR3 reads CSGGRGYEQFF.

V gene TRBV4-1 combines with J gene TRBJ2-5; TCRdb picks TRBD1, but there is no DNA to check that call. CDR3 length: 15 residues. The germline V gene encodes CDR1 MGHRA and CDR2 YSYEKL. The CDR3 loop is CASSQDGGFAETQYF.

This chain connects TRBV7-6 to TRBJ1-4; the TCRdb call, TRBD1, lacks DNA for checking. The CDR3 is 16 amino acids. Germline loops: CDR1 SGHVS, CDR2 FNYEAQ. The CDR3 is CASSSRQALTNEKLFF. The variable domain in full, with the rest retrieved from reference TRBV7-6 and TRBJ1-4, is GAGVSQSPRYKVTKRGQDVALRCDPISGHVSLYWYRQALGQGPEFLTYFNYEAQQDKSGLPNDRFSAERPEGSISTLTIQRTEQRDSAMYRCASSSRQALTNEKLFFGSGTQLSVL.

The rearrangement joins TRBV12-3 or TRBV12-4 to TRBJ1-1. The CDR3 consists of 11 residues. The CDR3 loop is CASSLVREAFF.

The chain carries TRBV12-3 or TRBV12-4 and TRBJ2-1. The CDR3 is 14 residues long. Here the CDR3 reads CASRTGRSYNEQFF.

This chain joins TRBV5-6 and TRBJ2-7. Germline V gene lookup returns CDR1 SGHDT and CDR2 YYEEEE. The CDR3 runs to 14 residues. CDR3: CASSFRTPPYEQYF.

This chain uses TRBV27 with TRBJ2-2. The CDR3 totals 15 residues. CDR1 and CDR2 (germline): MNHEY, SMNVEV (reference sequence). CDR3 protein: CASSLWGAGTGELFF.

The chain recombines TRBV18 with TRBJ2-5; TCRdb selects TRBD2, and the lack of DNA leaves this call unchecked. Germline V gene sequence: CDR1 KGHSH, CDR2 LQKENI. CDR3 size: 13 residues. The CDR3 region is CASSPLAGETQYF.

CDR3 in amino acids: CASSPGTNQPQHF. This rearrangement joins TRBV4-3 to TRBJ1-5; the D call of TRBD1 rests on TCRdb alone, since no DNA is present to check it. The CDR3 totals 13 residues. CDR1 is LGHNA, CDR2 YSLEER, per germline.

The chain is built from TRBV9 and TRBJ1-5. The CDR3 totals 15 residues. The V gene's germline CDR1 is SGDLS and CDR2 YYNGEE. The chain's CDR3 is CASSDSSNSNQPQHF.

V and J are TRBV7-8 and TRBJ2-7; TCRdb lists TRBD2, though no DNA is available to test this call. CDR1 and CDR2 (germline): SGHVS, FQNEAQ. The CDR3 runs 15 residues. Here the CDR3 reads CASSLIAGPAYEQYF.

The J gene is TRBJ2-3, the V gene TRBV6-1; the TCRdb call, TRBD2, lacks DNA for checking. Germline-derived CDR1 and CDR2 are MNHNS and SASEGT. The CDR3 has 16 amino acids. CDR3 loop: CASKLTQGLGTDTQYF.

The V and J genes are TRBV6-2 or TRBV6-3 and TRBJ2-1; TCRdb's D call, TRBD1, is unchecked because there is no DNA. Germline-derived CDR1 and CDR2 are MNHEY and SVGEGT. CDR3 length: 17 residues. The CDR3 here is CASRPKGFRDTHNEQFF.

The V call is TRBV5-1, the J call TRBJ1-5. CDR3 length equals 15 residues. The germline V gene has CDR1 SGHRS and CDR2 YFSETQ. CDR3 protein: CASSFQGLSNQPQHF.